The next 9 T cell receptor beta chains were all read from a single sample in a study of glioma-infiltrating T cells after dendritic cell vaccination. The assay was immunoSEQ multiplex PCR, and TCRdb's table has in-frame clones only and misses some. Altogether tens of thousands of clones are present, about nine tenths being singletons, with the ten largest covering approximately 14%. Specimen: blood, collected before dendritic cell vaccination. These TCRs come from a human donor with glioblastoma.

This rearrangement joins TRBV9 to TRBJ2-2, with 7 positions matching TRBD1. Germline CDR1 SGDLS, CDR2 YYNGEE. The trim removed 0 bases at V and 5 bases at J, leaving 4 bases unmatched. CDR3 size: 15 residues. CDR3 nucleotides: TGTGCCAGCAGCGTAGACAGGGGCCGAACCGGGGAGCTGTTTTTT. The encoded protein is CASSVDRGRTGELFF. The full variable domain, completed using reference TRBV9 and TRBJ2-2, is DSGVTQTPKHLITATGQRVTLRCSPRSGDLSVYWYQQSLDQGLQFLIQYYNGEERAKGNILERFSAQQFPDLHSELNLSSLELGDSALYFCASSVDRGRTGELFFGEGSRLTVL.

The V and J genes are TRBV5-4 and TRBJ1-2; TRBD1 agrees at 7 bases. V was clipped by 4 bases and J by 4 bases; unmatched bases: 10. The length of the CDR3 is 15 residues. Germline assignment: CDR1 SGHNT and CDR2 YYREEE (reference sequence). The CDR3 reads CASSGSPTGSYGYTF. As DNA, the CDR3 is TGTGCCAGCAGCGGATCGCCGACAGGGTCCTATGGCTACACCTTC.

J is TRBJ2-1 and V is TRBV9; 12 bases agree with TRBD2. Trimming removed 6 bases from V and 9 bases from J; junction bases left unmatched: 10. Per the germline V gene, CDR1 is SGDLS and CDR2 is YYNGEE. The CDR3 loop spans 15 amino acids. The CDR3 region has the DNA TGTGCCAGCAACCCTAGCGGGAGGGCCTTTGGTGAGCAGTTCTTC. Translation: CASNPSGRAFGEQFF.

The chain uses TRBV11-2 and TRBJ2-5; 9 positions match TRBD2. Unmatched junction bases numbered 8, after V lost 7 bases and J lost 2 bases. The V gene's germline CDR1 is SGHAT and CDR2 FQNNGV. The CDR3 length is 15 residues. CDR3 DNA sequence: TGTGCCAGCACCTCTAGCGGGGTAGGGCAAGAGACCCAGTACTTC. Its protein product is CASTSSGVGQETQYF.

The chain carries TRBV5-1 and TRBJ2-7, with D hard to call. The CDR3 length is 14 residues. Trimming stripped 1 base from V and 0 bases from J, with 8 bases between. The germline V gene has CDR1 SGHRS and CDR2 YFSETQ. The CDR3 DNA follows: TGCGCCAGCAGCTTGACGACTGTCTCCTACGAGCAGTACTTC. It specifies CASSLTTVSYEQYF.

The gene calls are TRBV7-9 and TRBJ2-7; D is perhaps TRBD2 (5 bases). Trimming pared 3 bases from V and 2 bases from J, leaving 11 bases between. The CDR3 covers 14 residues. CDR1 SEHNR and CDR2 FQNEAQ come from the germline V gene (reference sequence). The CDR3 region has the DNA TGTGCCAGCAGCTTGAGCGGAATTCCCTACGAGCAGTACTTC. It encodes CASSLSGIPYEQYF.

V is TRBV20-1 and J is TRBJ2-7; the D is unclear. The CDR3 runs 9 residues. Germline loops: CDR1 DFQATT, CDR2 SNEGSKA (reference sequence). The V gene lost 6 bases and the J gene lost 5 bases, with 5 bases spanning the gap. CDR3 in DNA: TGCAGTGCAAGCCACGAGCAGTACTTC. Protein: CSASHEQYF.

The genes are TRBV28 and TRBJ1-2, with 8 bases matching TRBD1. Germline V CDR1 and CDR2: MDHEN, SYDVKM. The CDR3 covers 16 residues. V gave up 5 bases and J gave up 8 bases; unmatched junction bases: 16. The CDR3 here is CASSPWTGLLIRGYTF. CDR3 coding DNA: TGTGCCAGCAGTCCTTGGACAGGGTTATTAATCCGGGGCTACACCTTC.

The CDR3 reads CASSYSSPSGYEQYF. CDR3 sequence (DNA): TGTGCCAGCAGTTACTCGAGCCCTAGCGGCTACGAGCAGTACTTC. The chain has TRBV6-6 and TRBJ2-7; 7 bases are a match to TRBD2. Looked up from germline, CDR1 is MNHNY and CDR2 is SVGAGI (reference sequence). V gave up 0 bases and J gave up 3 bases; unmatched junction bases: 5. The CDR3 totals 15 residues.